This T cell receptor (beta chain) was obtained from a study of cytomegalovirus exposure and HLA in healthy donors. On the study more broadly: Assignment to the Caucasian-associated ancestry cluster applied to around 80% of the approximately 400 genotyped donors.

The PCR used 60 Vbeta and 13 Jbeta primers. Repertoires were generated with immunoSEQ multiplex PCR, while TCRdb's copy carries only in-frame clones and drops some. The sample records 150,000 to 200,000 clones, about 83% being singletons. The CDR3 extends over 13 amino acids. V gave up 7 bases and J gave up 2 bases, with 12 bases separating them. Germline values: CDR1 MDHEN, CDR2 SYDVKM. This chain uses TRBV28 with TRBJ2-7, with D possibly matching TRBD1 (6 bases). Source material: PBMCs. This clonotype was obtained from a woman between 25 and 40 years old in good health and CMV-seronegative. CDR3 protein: CASMRTDTYEQYF. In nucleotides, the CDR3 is TGTGCCAGCATGCGGACAGACACCTACGAGCAGTACTTC.